There are a few counts of the clone carrying this TCR beta chain. This record belongs to a study of early T cells in non-severe SARS-CoV-2 infection. TCRdb fed the 5' RACE reads into MiXCR, producing one record per CDR3 protein. The sample has about 68,000 distinct CDR3 sequences; 9% to 15% are singletons. The CDR3 extends over 14 amino acids. Per germline, CDR1 SGHRS and CDR2 YFSETQ. The ends were cut back, 0 bases at V and 5 bases at J, with 9 bases in the middle. Sequencing was done on a sample of whole blood. This rearrangement joins TRBV5-1 to TRBJ2-1, with D possibly being TRBD1 (6 bases). This receptor was identified in an adult who was a healthcare worker with PCR-confirmed SARS-CoV-2 infection or an uninfected control (not recorded which). The CDR3 spells CASSLVGQNNEQFF. For the CDR3, the DNA is TGCGCCAGCAGCTTGGTAGGACAGAACAATGAGCAGTTCTTC.